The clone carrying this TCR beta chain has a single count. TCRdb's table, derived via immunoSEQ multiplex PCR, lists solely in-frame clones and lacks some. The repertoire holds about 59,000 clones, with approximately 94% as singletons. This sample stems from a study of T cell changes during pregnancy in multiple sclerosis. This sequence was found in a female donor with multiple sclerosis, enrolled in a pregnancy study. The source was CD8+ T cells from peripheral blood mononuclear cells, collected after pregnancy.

The CDR3 sequence: CASSPYGTGGSYEQYF. CDR3 in DNA: TGCGCCAGCAGCCCCTATGGGACAGGGGGTTCCTACGAGCAGTACTTC. The chain has TRBV5-1 and TRBJ2-7, with TRBD1 matching 11 bases. Germline V gene sequence: CDR1 SGHRS, CDR2 YFSETQ. The CDR3 is 16 amino acids. The V segment lost 4 bases and the J segment 1 base; nucleotides outside the gene matches: 7.